Each of the 19 T cell receptor beta chains below was sequenced from the same sample in a study of control samples from healthy donors and cancer patients. Repertoires were generated with immunoSEQ multiplex PCR, while TCRdb's copy carries only in-frame clones and drops some. In the table there are about 150,000 clones, over 85% of which are singletons. The specimen sequenced was blood. All receptors derive from a man aged 40-50 years in good health.

This chain uses TRBV24-1 with TRBJ1-2, with D unclear. The CDR3 has 13 residues. Germline V lookup: CDR1 KGHDR, CDR2 SFDVKD. Trimming stripped 0 bases from V and 7 bases from J, with 8 bases between. The CDR3 region has the DNA TGTGCCACCAGTGATTTGAGGCAGTCTGGCTACACCTTC. Protein: CATSDLRQSGYTF.

This chain uses TRBV18 with TRBJ2-5; D might be TRBD2 (5 bases). The CDR3 runs 14 residues. Looked up from germline, CDR1 is KGHSH and CDR2 is LQKENI. Trimming removed 2 bases at V and 5 bases at J, with 12 bases between. This CDR3 is CASSPGRLKETQYF. Written as DNA, the CDR3 is TGTGCCAGCTCACCAGGGAGACTAAAGGAGACCCAGTACTTC.

This clone has a single count. The chain recombines TRBV19 with TRBJ2-7; D gene ambiguous. V was shortened by 2 bases and J by 3 bases, with 14 bases between the two germline ends. This CDR3 spans 15 amino acids. Germline values: CDR1 LNHDA, CDR2 SQIVND (reference sequence). The CDR3 DNA sequence: TGTGCCAGTAGTATATCATCGGGCCTAAACTACGAGCAGTACTTC. It specifies CASSISSGLNYEQYF.

This rearrangement joins TRBV5-1 to TRBJ2-5; D tentatively fits TRBD1 or TRBD2 (6 bases each). Germline V lookup: CDR1 SGHRS, CDR2 YFSETQ. The CDR3 has 13 residues. The V gene lost 0 bases and the J gene lost 4 bases, with 7 bases spanning the gap. CDR3 DNA: TGCGCCAGCAGCTTGGAGGGGGGAGAGACCCAGTACTTC. Amino acids: CASSLEGGETQYF.

The V and J genes are TRBV24-1 and TRBJ2-1, with 12 bases aligning to TRBD2. The germline V gene encodes CDR1 KGHDR and CDR2 SFDVKD. The CDR3 has 17 residues. V gave up 3 bases and J gave up 4 bases; unmatched junction bases: 6. Here the CDR3 DNA reads TGTGCCACCAGTGATCCCACGACTAGCGGGGGATACAATGAGCAGTTCTTC. This sequence encodes CATSDPTTSGGYNEQFF.

The rearrangement uses TRBV9 and TRBJ2-1; D gene ambiguous. Germline V gene sequence: CDR1 SGDLS, CDR2 YYNGEE. The CDR3 totals 14 residues. The V end lost 0 bases, the J end lost 9 bases, and 13 bases lay between the germline ends. This CDR3 is CASSVVLDGGEQFF. The CDR3 nucleotides read TGTGCCAGCAGCGTAGTTCTAGACGGCGGTGAGCAGTTCTTC. Looking up the rest from reference TRBV9 and TRBJ2-1 gives the full variable domain: DSGVTQTPKHLITATGQRVTLRCSPRSGDLSVYWYQQSLDQGLQFLIQYYNGEERAKGNILERFSAQQFPDLHSELNLSSLELGDSALYFCASSVVLDGGEQFFGPGTRLTVL.

This chain uses TRBV3-1 (or the pseudogene TRBV3-2) with TRBJ2-2; 7 bases align to TRBD1. CDR3 length equals 15 residues. Trimming at V came to 1 base and at J to 6 bases, leaving 5 bases not matched to a gene. Germline V gene sequence: CDR1 LGHDT, CDR2 YNNKEL (reference sequence). CDR3 amino acids: CASSQVNRGSGELFF. CDR3 in DNA: TGTGCCAGCAGCCAAGTTAACAGGGGCTCCGGGGAGCTGTTTTTT.

The gene calls are TRBV9 and TRBJ2-3; TRBD2 matches at 9 bases. CDR1 and CDR2 from the germline V gene are SGDLS and YYNGEE. Trimming took 2 bases from V and 6 from J; bases not matched to a gene: 7. The CDR3 contains 15 residues. Written as DNA, the CDR3 is TGTGCCAGCAGCGTCGGCGGACTAGCGTCCGATACGCAGTATTTT. Protein product: CASSVGGLASDTQYF.

The chain combines TRBV25-1 with TRBJ1-1; no firm D call. Trimming pared 5 bases from V and 0 bases from J, leaving 7 bases between. Germline CDR1 is MGHDK and CDR2 is SYGVNS. The length of the CDR3 is 13 residues. The CDR3 DNA reads as TGTGCCAGCAGTCGGGGTATGAACACTGAAGCTTTCTTT. This gives the protein CASSRGMNTEAFF.

The chain recombines TRBV2 with TRBJ2-7; 8 bases are shared with TRBD1. Germline CDR1 SNHLY, CDR2 FYNNEI. The CDR3 totals 14 residues. J was trimmed by 2 bases and V by 5 bases; bases with no gene match: 5. The CDR3: CASSRQGPTYEQYF. The CDR3 DNA sequence: TGTGCCAGCAGTCGACAGGGGCCCACCTACGAGCAGTACTTC.

V and J are TRBV6-5 and TRBJ1-2; tentatively, D is TRBD1 (6 bases). Germline V gene data show CDR1 as MNHEY and CDR2 as SVGAGI. The CDR3 is 14 amino acids. V was trimmed by 3 bases and J by 4 bases, leaving 12 bases between them. The CDR3 DNA reads TGTGCCAGCAGTTATGGGGGCGCCGGCTATGGCTACACCTTC. It specifies CASSYGGAGYGYTF.

J is TRBJ2-4 and V is TRBV2; 10 nucleotides line up with TRBD1. The junction had 7 bases not matched to a gene; V was cut back by 6 bases and J by 8 bases. The length of the CDR3 is 14 residues. Per the germline V gene, CDR1 is SNHLY and CDR2 is FYNNEI. The CDR3 DNA sequence: TGTGCCAGCAGCTCCGGGACAGGGGTAGACATTCAGTACTTC. This encodes CASSSGTGVDIQYF.

This sequence joins TRBV4-1 and TRBJ2-5, with D tentatively TRBD2 (6 bases). Trimming took 5 bases from V and 4 from J, leaving 14 bases between them. CDR1 MGHRA and CDR2 YSYEKL come from the germline V gene. CDR3 length: 14 amino acids. CDR3 DNA sequence: TGCGCCAGCAGCTTTGCCCAGGGAGGAGAGACCCAGTACTTC. As protein: CASSFAQGGETQYF.

A single count supports this clone. The V gene is TRBV19, the J gene TRBJ2-7; D may match TRBD1 or TRBD2 (5 bases each). CDR1 is LNHDA, CDR2 SQIVND, per germline (reference sequence). Trimming left V 0 bases short and J 1 base short, with 10 bases between. This CDR3 comprises 15 residues. CDR3: CASSIEGTASYEQYF. CDR3 nucleotide sequence: TGTGCCAGTAGTATAGAAGGGACCGCATCCTACGAGCAGTACTTC.

V is TRBV12-2 and J is TRBJ2-2; TRBD1, the table's D call, was not compared with the DNA. TRBV12-2 is described as a pseudogene. The CDR3 is made up of 16 amino acids. The CDR3 loop reads CASRLVRIPNTGELFF. For the CDR3, the DNA is TGTGCAAGTCGCTTAGTCAGAATCCCGAACACCGGGGAGCTGTTTTTT.

The rearrangement links TRBV5-1 to TRBJ2-3; a weak D match, TRBD2 (6 bases). CDR1 SGHRS and CDR2 YFSETQ come from the germline V gene. The CDR3 covers 17 residues. The V end was cut by 4 bases, the J end by 6 bases, with 24 bases between. The CDR3 coding sequence is TGCGCCAGCAGCCTAAGGCCCAAGACTAGTTTCGAGGATACGCAGTATTTT. As protein: CASSLRPKTSFEDTQYF.

The chain carries TRBV30 and TRBJ2-5; D possibly uses TRBD1 or TRBD2 (5 bases each). The germline gives CDR1 GTSNPN, CDR2 SVGIG (reference sequence). Trimming removed 4 bases from V and 5 bases from J, with 14 bases in between. The CDR3 has 13 residues. The CDR3 DNA sequence: TGTGCCTGGACCCTGGGGACGTCGGAGACCCAGTACTTC. It translates to CAWTLGTSETQYF.

This sequence joins TRBV5-6 and TRBJ2-7; D may be TRBD1 (5 bases). Germline CDR1 SGHDT, CDR2 YYEEEE. The CDR3 runs 14 residues. The V end lost 1 base, the J end lost 6 bases, and 14 bases lay between the germline ends. CDR3 bases: TGTGCCAGCAGCTTGTTTCCAGGGCAGGGCGAGCAGTACTTC. Translated, it gives CASSLFPGQGEQYF.

This sequence joins TRBV6-5 and TRBJ2-1, with a tentative D call TRBD1 (5 bases). The V gene lost 2 bases and the J gene lost 2 bases, with 13 bases spanning the gap. Per germline, CDR1 MNHEY and CDR2 SVGAGI. This CDR3 is built from 16 residues. CDR3 DNA: TGTGCCAGCAGTTACCGCAGGGTGTCCCCCTACAATGAGCAGTTCTTC. This gives the protein CASSYRRVSPYNEQFF.